These 21 T cell receptor beta chains came from one sample sequenced in a study of Ad26.COV2.S vaccination and SARS-CoV-2 variants. Noted treatment: roughly 19 received Ad26.COV2.S at low or high dose, single or two shots; roughly five received placebo; per-sample allocation not given. Samples analyzed were those drawn on day 63 after the first vaccine or placebo injection. Clones were sequenced by immunoSEQ multiplex PCR, and TCRdb holds only the in-frame ones, with some missing. Of about 480,000 clones in the sample, roughly 87% are singletons; the top ten hold around 13%. The sequencing here drew on peripheral blood, taken in a trial of Ad26.COV2.S vaccine versus placebo. The receptors originated from a person aged 18-65 years who received the Ad26.COV2.S COVID-19 vaccine or a placebo.

In this sample, this clone turned up once. This chain links TRBV5-8 with TRBJ2-3; 9 bases map to TRBD1. CDR1 is SGHTS and CDR2 is YDEGEE in the germline V gene. The CDR3 totals 16 residues. After removal of 3 bases from V and 5 bases from J, the junction contained 10 bases not matched to a gene. The CDR3 loop is CASSSRLDRGRDTQYF. CDR3 sequence (DNA): TGTGCCAGCAGCTCCAGGTTAGACAGGGGGAGAGATACGCAGTATTTT.

V is TRBV7-9 and J is TRBJ2-2; TRBD2 matches 9 bases. The ends lost 5 bases at V and 4 bases at J; junction bases unmatched: 2. CDR3 length: 14 amino acids. Germline V lookup: CDR1 SEHNR, CDR2 FQNEAQ (reference sequence). CDR3 nucleotide sequence: TGTGCCAGCAGCCAACTAGCGGGCACCGGGGAGCTGTTTTTT. Its protein is CASSQLAGTGELFF.

The V gene is TRBV29-1, the J gene TRBJ1-4; D is unresolved. Germline CDR1 and CDR2: SQVTM and ANQGSEA. The CDR3 loop spans 11 amino acids. V gave up 7 bases and J gave up 7 bases, with 10 bases separating them. CDR3 in amino acids: CSAVRGEKLFF. CDR3 nucleotides: TGCAGCGCCGTTCGGGGTGAAAAACTGTTTTTT.

The chain couples TRBV7-9 to TRBJ1-1; no clear D gene. CDR1 SEHNR and CDR2 FQNEAQ come from the germline V gene (reference sequence). Trimming removed 5 bases from V and 2 bases from J, with 6 bases in between. This CDR3 has 12 residues. CDR3 sequence: CASSQTNTEAFF. In DNA form, the CDR3 reads TGTGCCAGCAGCCAGACCAACACTGAAGCTTTCTTT.

The chain has TRBV12-3 or TRBV12-4 and TRBJ1-2, with TRBD1 as a possible D gene (5 bases). Between the trimmed V and J ends, which lost 3 bases and 8 bases, there was a span of 10 bases. The CDR3 is 12 amino acids. The CDR3 DNA is TGTGCCAGCAGTTTCTCCAGGGTCGGCTACACCTTC. As protein: CASSFSRVGYTF.

This chain uses TRBV10-3 with TRBJ1-5; TRBD1 matches 7 bases. The CDR3 is made up of 14 amino acids. Losses at the gene ends were 6 bases for V and 4 bases for J; bases not matched to a gene: 6. CDR1 and CDR2 (germline): ENHRY, SYGVKD. CDR3 sequence reads: CAISQGQTNQPQHF. The CDR3 coding sequence is TGTGCCATCAGCCAGGGACAGACGAATCAGCCCCAGCATTTT.

This clone occurred once. The chain recombines TRBV9 with TRBJ1-1; D is ambiguous. Germline V CDR1 and CDR2: SGDLS, YYNGEE. V was shortened by 3 bases and J by 9 bases, with 12 bases between the two germline ends. The CDR3 contains 12 residues. CDR3 bases: TGTGCCAGCAGCGACCAGGCTGATCAAGCTTTCTTT. Translated, it gives CASSDQADQAFF. Supplemented by reference TRBV9 and TRBJ1-1, the full variable domain reads DSGVTQTPKHLITATGQRVTLRCSPRSGDLSVYWYQQSLDQGLQFLIQYYNGEERAKGNILERFSAQQFPDLHSELNLSSLELGDSALYFCASSDQADQAFFGQGTRLTVV.

This clone was detected only a few times. The chain employs TRBV29-1 and TRBJ1-5; D uncertain. Trimming left V 4 bases short and J 7 bases short, with 14 bases between. CDR1 is SQVTM and CDR2 is ANQGSEA in the germline V gene. The CDR3 has 13 amino acids. CDR3 bases: TGCAGCGTTGGCACAGCCCCTCAGCAGCCCCAGCATTTT. This encodes CSVGTAPQQPQHF.

The chain is built from TRBV12-5 and TRBJ2-1; the D gene is possibly TRBD2 (6 bases). V lost 2 bases, J lost 9 bases, and 11 bases lay in between. Germline CDR1 reads LGHNT; CDR2 reads FRNRAP. The CDR3 loop spans 13 amino acids. CDR3 nucleotide sequence: TGTGCTAGTGGTTTGAGCGGGCGCGGTGAGCAGTTCTTC. This codes for CASGLSGRGEQFF.

The chain has TRBV5-1 and TRBJ2-7, with 9 nucleotides matching TRBD1. Germline V gene sequence: CDR1 SGHRS, CDR2 YFSETQ. The CDR3 runs 15 residues. Unmatched junction bases numbered 12, after V lost 5 bases and J lost 6 bases. The CDR3 loop is CASRVLGTGTSEQYF. Written as DNA, the CDR3 is TGCGCCAGCAGAGTCCTCGGGACAGGGACGAGCGAGCAGTACTTC.

This chain uses TRBV24-1 with TRBJ2-1; tentative D call: TRBD1 (7 bases). The CDR3 extends over 15 amino acids. With 3 bases removed from V and 9 bases from J, the gap between germline ends came to 17 bases. Germline CDR1 is KGHDR and CDR2 is SFDVKD. CDR3 amino acids: CATSDAPGQGGEQFF. The CDR3 nucleotides read TGTGCCACCAGTGATGCACCGGGGCAGGGGGGTGAGCAGTTCTTC.

V usage is TRBV5-5 and J usage is TRBJ1-1; TRBD1 agrees at 9 bases. This CDR3 has 16 residues. V lost 4 bases, J lost 5 bases, and 12 bases stayed unmatched. Germline lookup yields CDR1 SGHKS and CDR2 YYEKEE (reference sequence). The CDR3 protein is CASSHGTGGRRTEAFF. CDR3 in DNA: TGTGCCAGCAGCCACGGAACAGGGGGCAGGAGAACTGAAGCTTTCTTT.

The chain is built from TRBV11-2 and TRBJ2-2; either TRBD1 or TRBD2 may fit D (7 bases each). This CDR3 spans 16 amino acids. Germline V gives CDR1 SGHAT, CDR2 FQNNGV. Between the trimmed V and J ends, which lost 3 bases and 4 bases, there was a span of 15 bases. This CDR3 is CASSFRGRARTGELFF. The CDR3 nucleotides are TGTGCCAGCAGCTTCAGGGGGAGGGCTCGCACCGGGGAGCTGTTTTTT.

The sample holds a few counts of this clone. This chain joins TRBV11-2 and TRBJ1-3; TRBD1 matches 7 bases. Germline trimming cut 3 bases from V and 0 bases from J; bases unmatched to any gene: 2. The CDR3 spans 15 residues. Per the germline V gene, CDR1 is SGHAT and CDR2 is FQNNGV. The CDR3 loop is CASSLGTVSGNTIYF. CDR3 nucleotide sequence: TGTGCCAGCAGCTTGGGGACAGTCTCTGGAAACACCATATATTTT.

The chain combines TRBV4-2 with TRBJ2-5, with D hard to call. CDR3 length: 15 amino acids. Germline V gene data show CDR1 as LGHNA and CDR2 as YNFKEQ. The V and J ends lost 5 bases and 5 bases respectively, with 18 bases between them. For the CDR3, the DNA is TGTGCCAGCAGCAGTACCAGCGTTCCTCTCGAGACCCAGTACTTC. Translating gives CASSSTSVPLETQYF.

This chain joins TRBV9 and TRBJ2-1; D might be TRBD2 (6 bases). With 4 bases removed from V and 4 bases from J, the gap between germline ends came to 15 bases. CDR3 length equals 15 residues. CDR1 is SGDLS and CDR2 is YYNGEE in the germline V gene. The DNA for the CDR3 is TGTGCCAGCAGCCTCGTTGGGGGGACGTACAATGAGCAGTTCTTC. The encoded protein is CASSLVGGTYNEQFF.

V and J are TRBV7-2 and TRBJ2-3; D not resolved. The CDR3 loop spans 17 amino acids. V was trimmed by 1 base and J by 4 bases, leaving 18 bases between them. Germline CDR1 SGHTA, CDR2 FQGNSA. CDR3 sequence: CASSLGDFSFSPDTQYF. The CDR3 DNA follows: TGTGCCAGCAGCTTAGGGGATTTTAGTTTCTCCCCAGATACGCAGTATTTT.

Only one count was recorded for this clone. This CDR3 reads CASAGMAHAGELFF. As DNA, the CDR3 is TGTGCCAGCGCTGGAATGGCTCACGCCGGGGAGCTGTTTTTT. The V call is TRBV9, the J call TRBJ2-2; D is undetermined. V was trimmed by 7 bases and J by 6 bases, leaving 16 bases between them. Germline lookup yields CDR1 SGDLS and CDR2 YYNGEE. CDR3 length equals 14 residues. Variable domain in full (rest from reference TRBV9 and TRBJ2-2): DSGVTQTPKHLITATGQRVTLRCSPRSGDLSVYWYQQSLDQGLQFLIQYYNGEERAKGNILERFSAQQFPDLHSELNLSSLELGDSALYFCASAGMAHAGELFFGEGSRLTVL.

The J gene is TRBJ1-6, the V gene TRBV12-3 or TRBV12-4, with D perhaps TRBD1 (5 bases). The CDR3 has 13 residues. V dropped 10 bases and J dropped 10 bases, with 17 bases sitting between them. The CDR3 bases are TGTGCCACCTCCGTGGAGGGGAGATCACCCCTCCACTTT. Amino acids: CATSVEGRSPLHF.

The chain has TRBV30 and TRBJ2-1; D ambiguous. The CDR3 runs to 10 residues. CDR1 is GTSNPN, CDR2 SVGIG, per germline (reference sequence). The V and J ends lost 3 bases and 9 bases respectively, with 6 bases between them. The CDR3 loop is CAWSRTEQFF. As DNA, the CDR3 is TGTGCCTGGAGCCGGACTGAGCAGTTCTTC.

The sample holds one count of this clone. This chain connects TRBV10-2 to TRBJ1-3; no clear D. Trimming took 0 bases from V and 4 from J, leaving 4 bases between them. CDR1 and CDR2 (germline): WSHSY, SAAADI. The CDR3 is made up of 13 amino acids. The CDR3 region is CASSESSGNTIYF. The CDR3 nucleotides are TGCGCCAGCAGTGAGTCGTCGGGAAACACCATATATTTT.